These 30 T cell receptor beta chains originate from one sample sequenced in a study of cytomegalovirus exposure and HLA in healthy donors. Use of 60 Vbeta and 13 Jbeta primers characterized the PCR. The protocol was immunoSEQ multiplex PCR, while the TCRdb copy is restricted to in-frame clones and leaves out a portion. The table shows 130,000 to 150,000 clones, with around 72% occurring only once. The specimen sequenced was PBMCs. The receptors were sampled from a human donor in good health.

This rearrangement joins TRBV10-2 to TRBJ2-2, with D possibly being TRBD2 (6 bases). The CDR3 extends over 14 amino acids. The germline V gene has CDR1 WSHSY and CDR2 SAAADI. V lost 4 bases, J lost 3 bases, and 9 bases lay in between. The DNA for the CDR3 is TGCGCCAGCAGTGGACTAGAACACACCGGGGAGCTGTTTTTT. The encoded protein is CASSGLEHTGELFF.

This clone was found once. V gene TRBV5-3 combines with J gene TRBJ2-1; the D gene is possibly TRBD2 (5 bases). TRBV5-3 is an ORF, with its function uncertain. The CDR3 covers 12 residues. V shed 1 base and J shed 10 bases, with 9 bases lying between them. The CDR3 DNA is TGTGCCAGAAGCTTGATAGCGCGGGAGCAGTTCTTC. Residues: CARSLIAREQFF.

This chain connects TRBV4-1 to TRBJ2-7, with 7 nucleotides matching TRBD1. Germline V gene lookup returns CDR1 MGHRA and CDR2 YSYEKL. CDR3 length equals 16 residues. V shed 0 bases, J shed 6 bases, and the junction held 11 bases outside the gene matches. The CDR3 DNA sequence: TGCGCCAGCAGCCAAGATGTGGCCTCCGGGACAGCCGAGCAGTACTTC. Amino acid sequence: CASSQDVASGTAEQYF.

This clone was seen just once. The chain joins TRBV30 to TRBJ2-5; TRBD1 matches 7 bases. Germline CDR1 reads GTSNPN; CDR2 reads SVGIG (reference sequence). V gave up 0 bases and J gave up 1 base; unmatched junction bases: 5. CDR3 size: 15 residues. The CDR3 region has the DNA TGTGCCTGGAGTGTTTATAGGGACAGCCAAGAGACCCAGTACTTC. Translation gives CAWSVYRDSQETQYF.

The chain links TRBV10-2 to TRBJ2-7, with D possibly matching TRBD1 (6 bases). The CDR3 spans 13 residues. The V end lost 7 bases, the J end lost 1 base, and 11 bases lay between the germline ends. Germline CDR1 WSHSY, CDR2 SAAADI. The CDR3: CASTGARSYEQYF. The CDR3 nucleotides read TGCGCCAGCACAGGGGCAAGATCCTACGAGCAGTACTTC.

The rearrangement links TRBV14 to TRBJ1-2, with D unclear. The V and J ends lost 4 bases and 1 base respectively, with 10 bases between them. The CDR3 has 14 amino acids. The germline gives CDR1 SGHDN, CDR2 FVKESK. The CDR3 nucleotides are TGTGCCAGCAGCCCTGCAGGTTATAACTATGGCTACACCTTC. Translated, it gives CASSPAGYNYGYTF.

The chain combines TRBV13 with TRBJ2-3; a weak D match, TRBD2 (6 bases). V lost 6 bases, J lost 0 bases, and 13 bases lay in between. This CDR3 comprises 15 residues. Germline V gene sequence: CDR1 PRHDT, CDR2 FYEKMQ (reference sequence). This CDR3 is CASRFTGRSTDTQYF. The CDR3 DNA sequence: TGTGCCAGCAGATTCACTGGGAGGAGCACAGATACGCAGTATTTT.

The J gene is TRBJ2-7, the V gene TRBV4-1; D call uncertain. This CDR3 comprises 15 residues. V was trimmed by 1 base and J by 0 bases, leaving 10 bases between them. Per germline, CDR1 MGHRA and CDR2 YSYEKL. CDR3: CASSQAAANSYEQYF. DNA of the CDR3: TGCGCCAGCAGCCAAGCGGCGGCGAACTCCTACGAGCAGTACTTC.

This clone was seen a handful of times. The J gene is TRBJ1-5, the V gene TRBV18; the D gene is possibly TRBD1 (5 bases). Germline CDR1 KGHSH, CDR2 LQKENI. The germline V and J ends were trimmed by 2 bases and 7 bases, with 18 bases remaining between them. There are 16 residues in the CDR3. The CDR3 protein is CASSPEGQGGIQPQHF. The DNA of the CDR3 is TGTGCCAGCTCACCAGAGGGCCAGGGAGGGATACAGCCCCAGCATTTT.

The chain combines TRBV7-8 with TRBJ2-2; D unresolved. Trimming cost V 5 bases and J 1 base, with 8 bases left between them. The CDR3 sequence is 14 residues long. CDR1 is SGHVS and CDR2 is FQNEAQ in the germline V gene. CDR3 DNA: TGTGCCAGCAGCCCCTATTGGAACACCGGGGAGCTGTTTTTT. Translated, it gives CASSPYWNTGELFF.

This chain links TRBV28 with TRBJ1-1, with D unresolved. The germline V gene encodes CDR1 MDHEN and CDR2 SYDVKM. This CDR3 is 13 amino acids long. V was clipped by 2 bases and J by 4 bases, with 8 bases between them. The CDR3 protein is CASSLEVSTEAFF. The CDR3 region has the DNA TGTGCCAGCAGTTTAGAGGTGTCCACTGAAGCTTTCTTT.

V is TRBV4-1 and J is TRBJ1-5; the D gene is possibly TRBD1 (6 bases). Germline assignment: CDR1 MGHRA and CDR2 YSYEKL. V gave up 4 bases and J gave up 8 bases, with 15 bases separating them. The CDR3 runs 14 residues. The CDR3 loop is CASSRGPTEEPQHF. DNA of the CDR3: TGCGCCAGCAGCCGGGGGCCTACGGAGGAGCCCCAGCATTTT.

The chain uses TRBV2 and TRBJ2-7, with a possible D match to TRBD2 (6 bases). Trimming cost V 7 bases and J 3 bases, with 7 bases left between them. The CDR3 totals 11 residues. The germline CDR1 and CDR2 sequences are SNHLY and FYNNEI. CDR3 region: CASKGGYEQYF. As DNA, the CDR3 is TGTGCCAGCAAGGGAGGCTACGAGCAGTACTTC.

V and J are TRBV15 and TRBJ2-1; TRBD2 agrees at 9 bases. V trimming: 5 bases; J trimming: 1 base; junction bases outside the gene matches: 3. Germline CDR1 is LNHNV and CDR2 is YYDKDF (reference sequence). This CDR3 is 15 amino acids long. The CDR3 region has the DNA TGTGCCACCAGCCTTAGCGGGGGATCCTACAATGAGCAGTTCTTC. It codes for CATSLSGGSYNEQFF.

The chain carries TRBV21-1 and TRBJ2-5; the table's TRBD1 call for D was not verified on the DNA. TRBV21-1 counts as a pseudogene. This CDR3 has 24 amino acids. The CDR3 region is CASSKRWGNVRTGGTTKREETQYF. CDR3 bases: TGTGCCAGCAGCAAACGGTGGGGGAACGTTAGGACAGGTGGGACGACCAAGAGGGAAGAGACCCAGTACTTC.

This clone was seen a handful of times. The chain recombines TRBV5-1 with TRBJ1-2, with a possible D match to TRBD1 (6 bases). The CDR3 loop spans 12 amino acids. Per the germline V gene, CDR1 is SGHRS and CDR2 is YFSETQ. The V and J ends lost 0 bases and 6 bases respectively, with 6 bases between them. The CDR3 loop reads CASSLGGHGYTF. The CDR3 DNA reads as TGCGCCAGCAGCTTGGGGGGGCATGGCTACACCTTC. The full variable domain, its missing parts supplied by reference TRBV5-1 and TRBJ1-2, is KAGVTQTPRYLIKTRGQQVTLSCSPISGHRSVSWYQQTPGQGLQFLFEYFSETQRNKGNFPGRFSGRQFSNSRSEMNVSTLELGDSALYLCASSLGGHGYTFGSGTRLTVV.

The chain couples TRBV7-9 to TRBJ2-1; 9 bases agree with TRBD1. Germline V gene lookup returns CDR1 SEHNR and CDR2 FQNEAQ (reference sequence). The CDR3 spans 15 residues. The V and J ends lost 5 bases and 4 bases, in that order; junction bases with no gene match: 6. The chain's CDR3 is CASSGTGQGYNEQFF. The CDR3 bases are TGTGCCAGCAGCGGTACGGGACAGGGTTACAATGAGCAGTTCTTC.

This chain joins TRBV6-1 and TRBJ2-2; possibly TRBD2 for D (6 bases). Germline V CDR1 and CDR2: MNHNS, SASEGT. CDR3 length: 13 residues. V lost 11 bases to trimming and J lost 7 bases, with 17 bases between them. The CDR3 loop reads CACSGKADGELFF. For the CDR3, the DNA is TGTGCCTGTAGCGGAAAAGCGGACGGGGAGCTGTTTTTT.

The gene calls are TRBV7-9 and TRBJ1-1; D unclear. The V gene lost 6 bases and the J gene lost 5 bases, with 13 bases spanning the gap. Germline V CDR1 and CDR2: SEHNR, FQNEAQ (reference sequence). This CDR3 has 13 amino acids. In DNA form, the CDR3 reads TGTGCCAGCAGGAGGGCCGGAGGGACTGAAGCTTTCTTT. Its translation is CASRRAGGTEAFF.

Only one count was recorded for this clone. J is TRBJ1-5 and V is TRBV19; D may be TRBD1 (6 bases). V lost 5 bases, J lost 4 bases, and 12 bases lay in between. The germline V gene has CDR1 LNHDA and CDR2 SQIVND (reference sequence). CDR3 length: 14 residues. CDR3 region: CASSEGQQNQPQHF. The DNA for the CDR3 is TGTGCCAGTAGTGAAGGACAGCAGAATCAGCCCCAGCATTTT.

The CDR3 spells CASSQGPRRTGELFF. Here the CDR3 DNA reads TGTGCCAGCAGCCAGGGGCCGAGACGCACCGGGGAGCTGTTTTTT. The chain has TRBV7-3 and TRBJ2-2; possible D gene TRBD1, 6 bases. The CDR3 length is 15 residues. Per germline, CDR1 SGHTA and CDR2 FQGTGA. The germline V and J ends were trimmed by 5 bases and 4 bases, with 14 bases remaining between them. Variable domain in full (rest from reference TRBV7-3 and TRBJ2-2): GAGVSQTPSNKVTEKGKYVELRCDPISGHTALYWYRQSLGQGPEFLIYFQGTGAADDSGLPNDRFFAVRPEGSVSTLKIQRTERGDSAVYLCASSQGPRRTGELFFGEGSRLTVL.

The chain combines TRBV5-5 with TRBJ2-1; 9 nucleotides agree with TRBD2. CDR3 length: 18 residues. V lost 5 bases and J lost 2; bases outside the gene matches: 14. Germline V lookup: CDR1 SGHKS, CDR2 YYEKEE (reference sequence). CDR3 in amino acids: CASRPTSAREGPYNEQFF. DNA of the CDR3: TGTGCCAGCAGACCAACCTCTGCGCGGGAGGGCCCCTACAATGAGCAGTTCTTC.

This rearrangement joins TRBV10-3 to TRBJ2-2, with D perhaps TRBD2 (6 bases). Germline CDR1 and CDR2: ENHRY and SYGVKD. This CDR3 region has 14 residues. Trimming left V 10 bases short and J 8 bases short, with 20 bases between. The CDR3 sequence is CATRQTSGDGELFF. DNA for the CDR3: TGTGCCACCCGACAGACCTCGGGAGATGGGGAGCTGTTTTTT.

The V gene is TRBV7-9, the J gene TRBJ1-5, with unresolved D. Trimming pared 5 bases from V and 3 bases from J, leaving 8 bases between. The CDR3 runs to 13 residues. The germline V gene has CDR1 SEHNR and CDR2 FQNEAQ (reference sequence). The CDR3 sequence: CASSRGPNQPQHF. For the CDR3, the DNA is TGTGCCAGCAGCCGGGGTCCCAATCAGCCCCAGCATTTT.

On this clone: Other DNA sequences in this sample translate to the same CDR3. V gene TRBV27 combines with J gene TRBJ1-1, with no clear D. V was cut by 2 bases and J by 4 bases, with 8 bases left in between. The CDR3 is 13 amino acids. The germline V gene encodes CDR1 MNHEY and CDR2 SMNVEV (reference sequence). The CDR3 loop reads CASSLRGGTEAFF. The CDR3 nucleotides are TGTGCCAGCAGTTTAAGAGGTGGCACTGAAGCTTTCTTT.

This clone was counted a few times. This chain links TRBV7-6 with TRBJ2-5; TRBD2 aligns across 13 bases. The germline V gene has CDR1 SGHVS and CDR2 FNYEAQ. The CDR3 loop spans 17 amino acids. V shed 4 bases, J shed 6 bases, and the junction held 11 bases outside the gene matches. The CDR3 coding sequence is TGTGCCAGCAGCTCACCTTGGACTAGCGGGAGTAAACAGACCCAGTACTTC. It codes for CASSSPWTSGSKQTQYF.

This clone is a singleton in its sample. V is TRBV29-1 and J is TRBJ2-1; maybe TRBD2 (5 bases). CDR1 and CDR2 from the germline V gene are SQVTM and ANQGSEA. V was pared by 1 base and J by 7 bases, with 14 bases between. This CDR3 region has 14 residues. DNA of the CDR3: TGCAGCGTTGAAGGCCCTCTACGGGGAAATGAGCAGTTCTTC. Protein sequence: CSVEGPLRGNEQFF.

The chain employs TRBV11-3 and TRBJ2-7; perhaps TRBD2 as D (7 bases). V lost 1 base, J lost 6 bases, and 16 bases lay in between. Germline V gene lookup returns CDR1 SGHNT and CDR2 YENEEA. The CDR3 extends over 15 amino acids. The CDR3 reads CASSLVRGAGLEQYF. In DNA, the CDR3 is TGTGCCAGCAGCTTAGTACGGGGGGCGGGTCTCGAGCAGTACTTC.

The chain joins TRBV29-1 to TRBJ1-1; D is uncertain. Trimming shortened V by 4 bases and J by 4 bases, and 10 bases separated the two germline ends. Looked up from germline, CDR1 is SQVTM and CDR2 is ANQGSEA. The CDR3 runs to 12 residues. The CDR3 DNA follows: TGCAGCGTTGGTACGGAGGGCACTGAAGCTTTCTTT. Its translation: CSVGTEGTEAFF. The full variable domain, its missing parts supplied by reference TRBV29-1 and TRBJ1-1, is SAVISQKPSRDICQRGTSLTIQCQVDSQVTMMFWYRQQPGQSLTLIATANQGSEATYESGFVIDKFPISRPNLTFSTLTVSNMSPEDSSIYLCSVGTEGTEAFFGQGTRLTVV.

This clone turned up a few times. The chain employs TRBV7-3 and TRBJ2-2; D might be TRBD1 (6 bases). The V end was cut by 5 bases, the J end by 5 bases, with 9 bases between. The CDR3 spans 13 residues. The germline gives CDR1 SGHTA, CDR2 FQGTGA. The CDR3 sequence: CASSKTGTGELFF. The CDR3 region has the DNA TGTGCCAGCAGCAAAACAGGGACCGGGGAGCTGTTTTTT.